This TCR beta chain emerged from a study of blood T cell repertoires in COVID-19. Study-wide background: Sites in the United States, Italy and Spain provided acute and convalescent COVID-19 samples.

This clone was found once. Measured with immunoSEQ multiplex PCR; TCRdb has only the in-frame clones, and not every one. The table includes under 150,000 clones, about 80% detected once. The sequence came from a human donor in a cohort sampled during active COVID-19. Sequences were obtained from peripheral blood.

The CDR3 region is CASSPLGGSDTEAFF. In DNA, the CDR3 is TGTGCCAGCTCACCACTAGGGGGCAGTGACACTGAAGCTTTCTTT. V gene TRBV18 combines with J gene TRBJ1-1; 7 bases fit TRBD1. In germline, CDR1 is KGHSH, CDR2 LQKENI. J lost 3 bases, V lost 1 base, and 5 bases had no gene match. CDR3 length: 15 residues.